One sample yielded the 7 T cell receptor beta chains listed below, sequenced in a study of graft-versus-host responses after intestinal transplantation. TCRdb keeps only in-frame clones here, not all; method: immunoSEQ multiplex PCR. There are roughly 45,000 clones in the sample; about 95% occur only once, and around 1.6% lies in the top ten. The sample was PBMCs, taken 335 days after intestinal transplant. The receptor source for this set is a human patient who received an intestinal transplant, so some T cells may come from the graft donor.

J is TRBJ2-3 and V is TRBV14; no firm D call. In germline, CDR1 is SGHDN, CDR2 FVKESK. V was shortened by 4 bases and J by 2 bases, with 13 bases between the two germline ends. CDR3 length: 15 amino acids. The CDR3 region has the DNA TGTGCCAGCAGCCCCTTAGGCGACTCCACAGATACGCAGTATTTT. Translation gives CASSPLGDSTDTQYF.

This clone came up once. The CDR3 ends on some other residue instead of the conserved phenylalanine or tryptophan, so this is likely a read error. The chain carries TRBV14 and TRBJ2-7, with TRBD1 matching over 7 bases. The CDR3 contains 14 residues. Germline V gives CDR1 SGHDN, CDR2 FVKESK. In DNA, the CDR3 is TGCGCCAGCAGCCTACAGGGGCGCCACTACGAGCAGTACTCC. Its protein product is CASSLQGRHYEQYS.

The J gene is TRBJ2-1, the V gene TRBV11-3; no clear D gene. Trimming took off 1 base at V and 8 bases at J, with 9 bases between the two ends. The germline CDR1 and CDR2 sequences are SGHNT and YENEEA. There are 13 residues in the CDR3. CDR3 sequence: CASSLGVRDEQFF. The DNA for the CDR3 is TGTGCCAGCAGCTTAGGGGTTAGAGATGAGCAGTTCTTC.

The chain uses TRBV5-6 and TRBJ2-7, with a possible D match to TRBD1 (6 bases). Germline V gene data show CDR1 as SGHDT and CDR2 as YYEEEE. V lost 0 bases and J 5 bases, leaving 12 bases between the germline ends. The CDR3 contains 14 residues. The CDR3 is CASSLGQAVHEQYF. CDR3 nucleotide sequence: TGTGCCAGCAGCTTGGGACAGGCAGTACACGAGCAGTACTTC.

CDR3 residues: CASSPTPTGNTGELFF. The CDR3 DNA reads TGCGCCAGCAGCCCAACCCCTACCGGGAACACCGGGGAGCTGTTTTTT. J is TRBJ2-2 and V is TRBV5-1; D is unresolved. Trimming shortened V by 4 bases and J by 1 base, and 14 bases separated the two germline ends. CDR1 is SGHRS and CDR2 is YFSETQ in the germline V gene. This CDR3 spans 16 amino acids.

This chain joins TRBV30 and TRBJ2-3; D call uncertain. The germline V gene has CDR1 GTSNPN and CDR2 SVGIG (reference sequence). This CDR3 is built from 14 residues. V lost 3 bases to trimming and J lost 0 bases, with 10 bases between them. The CDR3 sequence is CAWSPGTSTDTQYF. The CDR3 region has the DNA TGTGCCTGGAGCCCCGGCACTAGCACAGATACGCAGTATTTT.

This clone was detected only once. CDR3 nucleotide sequence: TGTGTCAGAAGCTCGAGACAGGGGGCGTGGGAGACCCAGTACTTC. This sequence encodes CVRSSRQGAWETQYF. The rearrangement uses TRBV7-5 and TRBJ2-5; the D call TRBD1 from the table was never checked on the DNA. TRBV7-5 is flagged as a pseudogene. There are 15 residues in the CDR3.